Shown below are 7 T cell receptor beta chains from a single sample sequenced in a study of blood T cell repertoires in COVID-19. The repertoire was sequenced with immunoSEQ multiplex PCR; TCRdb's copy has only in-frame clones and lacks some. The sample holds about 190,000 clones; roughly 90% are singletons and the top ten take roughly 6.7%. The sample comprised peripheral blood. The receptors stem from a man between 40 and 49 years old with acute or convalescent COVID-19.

CDR3 in amino acids: CASSLRQGGNNEQFF. The CDR3 coding sequence is TGTGCCAGCAGCTTGAGACAGGGGGGCAACAATGAGCAGTTCTTC. The chain is built from TRBV5-4 and TRBJ2-1; 9 positions agree with TRBD1. The trim removed 1 base at V and 5 bases at J, leaving 4 bases unmatched. CDR3 length: 15 residues. The germline gives CDR1 SGHNT, CDR2 YYREEE (reference sequence).

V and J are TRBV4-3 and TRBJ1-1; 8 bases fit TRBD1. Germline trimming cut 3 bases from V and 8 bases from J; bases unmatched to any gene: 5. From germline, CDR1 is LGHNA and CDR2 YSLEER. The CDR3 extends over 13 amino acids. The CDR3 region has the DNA TGCGCCAGCAGCCAGCAGACAGGGGAGGAAGCTTTCTTT. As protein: CASSQQTGEEAFF.

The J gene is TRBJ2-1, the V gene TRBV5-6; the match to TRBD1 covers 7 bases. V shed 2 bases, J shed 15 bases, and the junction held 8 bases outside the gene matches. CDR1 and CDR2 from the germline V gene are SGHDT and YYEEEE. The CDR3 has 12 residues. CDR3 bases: TGTGCCAGCAGCTTCCGGGACAGAATAGGGTTCTTC. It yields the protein CASSFRDRIGFF.

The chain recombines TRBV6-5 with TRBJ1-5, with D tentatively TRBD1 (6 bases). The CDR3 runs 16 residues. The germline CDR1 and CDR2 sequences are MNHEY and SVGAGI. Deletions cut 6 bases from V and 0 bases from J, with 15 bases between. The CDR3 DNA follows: TGTGCCAGCAGCTACCGGACAGATAATAGCAATCAGCCCCAGCATTTT. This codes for CASSYRTDNSNQPQHF.

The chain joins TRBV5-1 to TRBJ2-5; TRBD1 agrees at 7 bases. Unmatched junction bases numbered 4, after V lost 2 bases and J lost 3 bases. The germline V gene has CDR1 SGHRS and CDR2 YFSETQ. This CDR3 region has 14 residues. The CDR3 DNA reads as TGCGCCAGCAGCTTAGACACAGGGGAAGAGACCCAGTACTTC. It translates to CASSLDTGEETQYF.

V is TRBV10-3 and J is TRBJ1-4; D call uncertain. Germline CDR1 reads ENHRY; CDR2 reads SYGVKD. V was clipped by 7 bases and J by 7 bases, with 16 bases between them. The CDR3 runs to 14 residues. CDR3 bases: TGTGCCATCACCCCCGAGGGAGAAGGTGAAAAACTGTTTTTT. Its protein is CAITPEGEGEKLFF.

The CDR3 loop reads CASRPTSGGALVNNEQFF. The CDR3, as DNA: TGTGCCAGCAGACCCACTAGCGGGGGGGCCTTGGTCAACAATGAGCAGTTCTTC. The chain uses TRBV7-2 and TRBJ2-1, with TRBD2 matching 13 bases. The CDR3 length is 18 residues. V was clipped by 6 bases and J by 5 bases; unmatched bases: 13. Germline CDR1 and CDR2: SGHTA and FQGNSA.